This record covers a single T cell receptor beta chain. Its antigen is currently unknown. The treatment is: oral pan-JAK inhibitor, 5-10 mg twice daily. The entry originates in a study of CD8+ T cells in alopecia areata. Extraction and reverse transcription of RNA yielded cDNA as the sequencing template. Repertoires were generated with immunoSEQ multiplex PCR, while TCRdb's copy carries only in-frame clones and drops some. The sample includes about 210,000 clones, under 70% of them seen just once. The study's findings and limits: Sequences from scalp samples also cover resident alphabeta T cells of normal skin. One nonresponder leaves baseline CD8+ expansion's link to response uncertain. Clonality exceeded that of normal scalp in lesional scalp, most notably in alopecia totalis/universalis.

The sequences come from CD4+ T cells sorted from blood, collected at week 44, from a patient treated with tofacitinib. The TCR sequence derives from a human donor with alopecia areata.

The CDR3 coding sequence is TGTGCCTGGAGTCCAGGTAGAGCTGGAAACACCATATATTTT. This gives the protein CAWSPGRAGNTIYF. The chain uses TRBV30 and TRBJ1-3; D is ambiguous. The V gene lost 2 bases and the J gene lost 2 bases, with 10 bases spanning the gap. There are 14 residues in the CDR3. The germline CDR1 and CDR2 sequences are GTSNPN and SVGIG (reference sequence). Using reference TRBV30 and TRBJ1-3 for the parts outside the CDR3, the full variable domain is SQTIHQWPATLVQPVGSPLSLECTVEGTSNPNLYWYRQAAGRGLQLLFYSVGIGQISSEVPQNLSASRPQDRQFILSSKKLLLSDSGFYLCAWSPGRAGNTIYFGEGSWLTVV.